These T cell receptor beta chains were read from a single sample in a study of blood T cell repertoires in COVID-19. Assay used: immunoSEQ multiplex PCR; TCRdb lists only in-frame clones, some missing. This sample has about 400,000 clones, with less than 90% found just once. The specimen was peripheral blood. These receptors came from a woman aged 60 to 75 with COVID-19, enrolled during active disease. Each CDR3 is given with its conserved first and last residue. The D gene is left open where the match is weak. A clone size is listed for some rows: how often the clone was seen (once, few, many), or a class if it is expanded.

clone_size: once
d_call: TRBD1
j_call: TRBJ2-5
v_call: TRBV19
cdr3_nt: TGTGCCAGTAGTTTAGGAGTTGGGGACAGGGGTCAAGAGACCCAGTACTTC
cdr3_aa: CASSLGVGDRGQETQYF

clone_size: NA
d_call: NA
j_call: TRBJ2-1
v_call: TRBV24-1
cdr3_nt: TGTGCCACCAGTGAGGGCTCTACCGATGAGCAGTTCTTC
cdr3_aa: CATSEGSTDEQFF

clone_size: few
d_call: TRBD1
j_call: TRBJ1-1
v_call: TRBV6-5
cdr3_nt: TGTGCCAGCAGTTACGTGACAGGGCTCTCGAACACTGAAGCTTTCTTT
cdr3_aa: CASSYVTGLSNTEAFF

clone_size: NA
d_call: NA
j_call: TRBJ2-2
v_call: TRBV5-1
cdr3_nt: TGCGCCAGCAGCTTGGCGGGCACCGGGGAGCTGTTTTTT
cdr3_aa: CASSLAGTGELFF

clone_size: once
d_call: TRBD1
j_call: TRBJ2-3
v_call: TRBV5-1
cdr3_nt: TGCGCCAGCAGCCGGGACAGGGTATCAGATACGCAGTATTTT
cdr3_aa: CASSRDRVSDTQYF

clone_size: NA
d_call: TRBD1
j_call: TRBJ2-5
v_call: TRBV12-3/TRBV12-4
cdr3_nt: TGTGCCAGCAGGACAGGGGAAGAGACCCAGTACTTC
cdr3_aa: CASRTGEETQYF

clone_size: NA
d_call: NA
j_call: TRBJ2-6
v_call: TRBV6-5
cdr3_nt: TGTGCCAGCAGTTATCAGGGCTCTGGGGCCAACGTCCTGACTTTC
cdr3_aa: CASSYQGSGANVLTF

clone_size: NA
d_call: NA
j_call: TRBJ1-2
v_call: TRBV5-6
cdr3_nt: TGTGCCAGCAGCTTGGTTACAATTCGGGGGAACTATGGCTACACCTTC
cdr3_aa: CASSLVTIRGNYGYTF

clone_size: NA
d_call: TRBD2
j_call: TRBJ2-3
v_call: TRBV13
cdr3_nt: TGTGCCAGCAGCTTAGGACTAGCGGGGGGATCTAGCACAGATACGCAGTATTTT
cdr3_aa: CASSLGLAGGSSTDTQYF

clone_size: NA
d_call: NA
j_call: TRBJ2-5
v_call: TRBV7-9
cdr3_nt: TGTGCCAGCAGTCCGCCTGGGTACAGGAATTCAGAGACCCAGTACTTC
cdr3_aa: CASSPPGYRNSETQYF

clone_size: NA
d_call: NA
j_call: TRBJ2-7
v_call: TRBV9
cdr3_nt: TGTGCCAGCAGCGTAGCCGGACACAACTACGAGCAGTACTTC
cdr3_aa: CASSVAGHNYEQYF

clone_size: NA
d_call: NA
j_call: TRBJ2-5
v_call: TRBV6-2/TRBV6-3
cdr3_nt: TGTGCCGGCAGTTACTCGGAGGGAAGAGGAGAGACCCAGTACTTC
cdr3_aa: CAGSYSEGRGETQYF

clone_size: NA
d_call: NA
j_call: TRBJ2-7
v_call: TRBV21-1
cdr3_nt: TGTGCCAGCAGCAACCCGAGACTGGGCTCCTACGAGCAGTACTTC
cdr3_aa: CASSNPRLGSYEQYF

clone_size: NA
d_call: NA
j_call: TRBJ2-1
v_call: TRBV11-3
cdr3_nt: TGTGCCAGCAGCGACAGTATAGGGGATTACAATGAGCAGTTCTTC
cdr3_aa: CASSDSIGDYNEQFF

clone_size: NA
d_call: NA
j_call: TRBJ1-3
v_call: TRBV11-2
cdr3_nt: TGTGCCAGCAGCACCCGACAGGCAAAATCTGGAAACACCATATATTTT
cdr3_aa: CASSTRQAKSGNTIYF